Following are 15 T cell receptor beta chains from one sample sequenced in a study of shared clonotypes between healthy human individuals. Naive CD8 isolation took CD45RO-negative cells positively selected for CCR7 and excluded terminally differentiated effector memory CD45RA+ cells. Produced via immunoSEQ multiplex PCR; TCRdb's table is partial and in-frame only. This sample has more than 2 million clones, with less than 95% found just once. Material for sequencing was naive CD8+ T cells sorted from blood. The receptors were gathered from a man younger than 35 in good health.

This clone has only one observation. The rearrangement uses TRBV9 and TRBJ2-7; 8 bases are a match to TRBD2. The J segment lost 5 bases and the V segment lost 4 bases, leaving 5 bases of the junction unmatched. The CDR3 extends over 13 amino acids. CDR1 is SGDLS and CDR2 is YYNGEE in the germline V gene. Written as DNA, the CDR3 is TGTGCCAGCAGCCGGACTAGCCTAGACGAGCAGTACTTC. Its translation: CASSRTSLDEQYF.

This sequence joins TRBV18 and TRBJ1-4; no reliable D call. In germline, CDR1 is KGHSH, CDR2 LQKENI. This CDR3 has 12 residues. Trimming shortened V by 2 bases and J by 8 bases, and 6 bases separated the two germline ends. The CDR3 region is CASSPLGEKLFF. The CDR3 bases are TGTGCCAGCTCACCATTGGGGGAAAAACTGTTTTTT.

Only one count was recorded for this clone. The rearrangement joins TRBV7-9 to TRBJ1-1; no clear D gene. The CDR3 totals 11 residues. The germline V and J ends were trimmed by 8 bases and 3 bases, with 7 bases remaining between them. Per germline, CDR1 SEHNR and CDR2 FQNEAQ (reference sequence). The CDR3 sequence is CASGIDTEAFF. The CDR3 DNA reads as TGTGCCAGCGGAATAGACACTGAAGCTTTCTTT.

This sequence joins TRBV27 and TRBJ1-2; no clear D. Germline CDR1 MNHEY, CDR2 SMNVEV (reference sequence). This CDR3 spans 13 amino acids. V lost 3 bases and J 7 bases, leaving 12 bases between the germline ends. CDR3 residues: CASSFTWDSGYTF. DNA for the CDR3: TGTGCCAGCAGTTTCACGTGGGATAGTGGCTACACCTTC.

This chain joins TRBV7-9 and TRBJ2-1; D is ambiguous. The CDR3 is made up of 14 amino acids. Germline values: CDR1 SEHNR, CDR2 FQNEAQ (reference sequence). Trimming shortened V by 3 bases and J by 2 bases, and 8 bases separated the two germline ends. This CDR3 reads CASSLGSPYNEQFF. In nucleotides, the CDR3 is TGTGCCAGCAGCTTGGGTAGTCCCTACAATGAGCAGTTCTTC. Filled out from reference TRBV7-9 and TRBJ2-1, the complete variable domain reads DTGVSQNPRHKITKRGQNVTFRCDPISEHNRLYWYRQTLGQGPEFLTYFQNEAQLEKSRLLSDRFSAERPKGSFSTLEIQRTEQGDSAMYLCASSLGSPYNEQFFGPGTRLTVL.

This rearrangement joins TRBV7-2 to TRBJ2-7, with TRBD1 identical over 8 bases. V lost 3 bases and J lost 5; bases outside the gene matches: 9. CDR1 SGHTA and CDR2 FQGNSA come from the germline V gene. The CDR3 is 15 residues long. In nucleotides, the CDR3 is TGTGCCAGCAGCTTCGCGGACAGGGCGGACGACGAGCAGTACTTC. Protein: CASSFADRADDEQYF.

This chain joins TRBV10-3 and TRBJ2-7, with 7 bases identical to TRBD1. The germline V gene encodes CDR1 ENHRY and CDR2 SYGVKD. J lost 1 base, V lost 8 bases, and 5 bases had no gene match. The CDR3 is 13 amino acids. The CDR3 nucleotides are TGTGCCATCGGTCCGGACAGGTCCTACGAGCAGTACTTC. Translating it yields CAIGPDRSYEQYF.

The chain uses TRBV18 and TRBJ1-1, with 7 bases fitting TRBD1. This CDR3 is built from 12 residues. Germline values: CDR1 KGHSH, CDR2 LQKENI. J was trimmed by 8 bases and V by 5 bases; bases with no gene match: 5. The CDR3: CASSSGGSEAFF. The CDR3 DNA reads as TGTGCCAGCTCATCAGGGGGGTCGGAAGCTTTCTTT.

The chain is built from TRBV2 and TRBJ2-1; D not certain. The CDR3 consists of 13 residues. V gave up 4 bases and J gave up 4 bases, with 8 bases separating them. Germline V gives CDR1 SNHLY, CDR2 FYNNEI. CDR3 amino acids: CASSAGSYNEQFF. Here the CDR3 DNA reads TGTGCCAGCAGTGCTGGATCGTACAATGAGCAGTTCTTC.

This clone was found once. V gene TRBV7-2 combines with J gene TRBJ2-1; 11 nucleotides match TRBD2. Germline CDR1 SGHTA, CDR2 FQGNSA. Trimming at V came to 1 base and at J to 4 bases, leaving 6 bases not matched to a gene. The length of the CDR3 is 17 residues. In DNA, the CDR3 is TGTGCCAGCAGCTTAGGTGGGACTAGCGGTGCTTACAATGAGCAGTTCTTC. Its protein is CASSLGGTSGAYNEQFF.

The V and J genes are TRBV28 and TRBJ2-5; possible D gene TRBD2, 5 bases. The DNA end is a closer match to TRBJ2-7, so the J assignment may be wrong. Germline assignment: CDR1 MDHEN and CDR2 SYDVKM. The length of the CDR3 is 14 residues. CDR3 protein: CASSSLGGPYEQYF. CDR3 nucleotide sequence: TGTGCCAGCAGTTCATTAGGAGGCCCGTACGAGCAGTACTTC.

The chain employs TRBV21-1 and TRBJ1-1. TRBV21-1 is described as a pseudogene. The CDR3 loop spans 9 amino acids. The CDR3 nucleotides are TGTGCCAGCTATATGGGACCTTTCTTT. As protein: CASYMGPFF.

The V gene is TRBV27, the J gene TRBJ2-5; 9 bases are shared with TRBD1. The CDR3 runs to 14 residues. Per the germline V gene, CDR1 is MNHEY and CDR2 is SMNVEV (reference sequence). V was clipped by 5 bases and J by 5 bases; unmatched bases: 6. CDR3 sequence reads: CASSPGQGWETQYF. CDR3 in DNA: TGTGCCAGCAGTCCGGGACAGGGCTGGGAGACCCAGTACTTC.

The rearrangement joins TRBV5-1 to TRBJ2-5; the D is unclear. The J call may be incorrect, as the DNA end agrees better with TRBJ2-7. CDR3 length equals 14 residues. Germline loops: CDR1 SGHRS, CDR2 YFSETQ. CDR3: CASSLGKGSYEQYF. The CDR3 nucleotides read TGCGCCAGCAGCTTGGGGAAAGGAAGCTACGAGCAGTACTTC.

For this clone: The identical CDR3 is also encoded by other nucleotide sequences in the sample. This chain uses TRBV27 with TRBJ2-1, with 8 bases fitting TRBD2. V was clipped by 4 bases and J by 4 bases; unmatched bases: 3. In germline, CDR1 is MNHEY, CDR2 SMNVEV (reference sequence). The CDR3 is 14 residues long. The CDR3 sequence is CASSSTGGYNEQFF. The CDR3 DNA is TGTGCCAGCAGTTCCACGGGGGGGTACAATGAGCAGTTCTTC.